One and the same sample provided the 28 T cell receptor beta chains below, sequenced in a study of blood T cell repertoires in COVID-19. Using immunoSEQ multiplex PCR, the repertoire was profiled, and TCRdb retains in-frame clones only, with some absent. This sample carries 250,000 to 400,000 clones, roughly 90% of them seen once, and the ten largest clones take roughly 2.8%. The sample was peripheral blood. The origin of the receptors is a woman in her 30s with COVID-19, enrolled during active disease.

This chain links TRBV27 with TRBJ1-4, with a tentative D call TRBD1 (6 bases). V shed 10 bases and J shed 8 bases, with 20 bases lying between them. The CDR3 runs to 14 residues. CDR1 and CDR2 from the germline V gene are MNHEY and SMNVEV (reference sequence). DNA for the CDR3: TGTGCCACTAGTCCCGGACAGTTCGCGGAAAAACTGTTTTTT. Its translation: CATSPGQFAEKLFF.

The J gene is TRBJ1-4, the V gene TRBV2; TRBD1 might be the D (5 bases). Germline CDR1 reads SNHLY; CDR2 reads FYNNEI. The CDR3 loop spans 16 amino acids. The germline V and J ends were trimmed by 5 bases and 8 bases, with 21 bases remaining between them. CDR3 sequence reads: CASSLLRRAEGEKLFF. In nucleotides, the CDR3 is TGTGCCAGCAGTCTGCTTCGGAGGGCGGAGGGGGAAAAACTGTTTTTT. Based on the CDR3 plus reference TRBV2 and TRBJ1-4, the full variable domain is EPEVTQTPSHQVTQMGQEVILRCVPISNHLYFYWYRQILGQKVEFLVSFYNNEISEKSEIFDDQFSVERPDGSNFTLKIRSTKLEDSAMYFCASSLLRRAEGEKLFFGSGTQLSVL.

This chain uses TRBV6-1 with TRBJ1-3; possibly TRBD1 for D (5 bases). V was shortened by 2 bases and J by 1 base, with 6 bases between the two germline ends. CDR3 size: 14 residues. Germline assignment: CDR1 MNHNS and CDR2 SASEGT. The CDR3 DNA reads as TGTGCCAGCAGTGAAAAGGGGTCTGGAAACACCATATATTTT. Its translation is CASSEKGSGNTIYF.

V and J are TRBV11-2 and TRBJ2-5, with 8 bases lining up with TRBD1. The V segment lost 6 bases and the J segment 3 bases; nucleotides outside the gene matches: 6. Per germline, CDR1 SGHAT and CDR2 FQNNGV. The length of the CDR3 is 14 residues. The CDR3 region has the DNA TGTGCCAGCAGTCCAGGGGGCACCGAAGAGACCCAGTACTTC. Amino acids: CASSPGGTEETQYF.

The chain joins TRBV29-1 to TRBJ2-1, with D possibly matching TRBD2 (5 bases). Trimming took off 3 bases at V and 1 base at J, with 13 bases between the two ends. The V gene's germline CDR1 is SQVTM and CDR2 ANQGSEA. This CDR3 region has 15 residues. The CDR3 reads CSVDWAGQSYNEQFF. CDR3 DNA: TGCAGCGTTGATTGGGCGGGCCAATCCTACAATGAGCAGTTCTTC.

The chain couples TRBV14 to TRBJ2-3; possible D gene TRBD2, 6 bases. The CDR3 runs to 15 residues. Per germline, CDR1 SGHDN and CDR2 FVKESK. V gave up 4 bases and J gave up 3 bases, with 14 bases separating them. In DNA, the CDR3 is TGTGCCAGCAGCCTACGGGGGAGTCATACAGATACGCAGTATTTT. Protein product: CASSLRGSHTDTQYF. Using reference TRBV14 and TRBJ2-3 for the parts outside the CDR3, the full variable domain is EAGVTQFPSHSVIEKGQTVTLRCDPISGHDNLYWYRRVMGKEIKFLLHFVKESKQDESGMPNNRFLAERTGGTYSTLKVQPAELEDSGVYFCASSLRGSHTDTQYFGPGTRLTVL.

This clone was detected once. The gene calls are TRBV7-9 and TRBJ1-2; unclear D gene. The CDR3 has 12 amino acids. In germline, CDR1 is SEHNR, CDR2 FQNEAQ (reference sequence). Trimming pared 3 bases from V and 6 bases from J, leaving 8 bases between. CDR3 nucleotides: TGTGCCAGCAGCTTCGGAGGAAATGGCTACACCTTC. This gives the protein CASSFGGNGYTF. Combining the CDR3 with reference TRBV7-9 and TRBJ1-2 gives the whole variable domain DTGVSQNPRHKITKRGQNVTFRCDPISEHNRLYWYRQTLGQGPEFLTYFQNEAQLEKSRLLSDRFSAERPKGSFSTLEIQRTEQGDSAMYLCASSFGGNGYTFGSGTRLTVV.

This clone came up once. The rearrangement links TRBV6-4 to TRBJ1-5; D unclear. The V end lost 3 bases, the J end lost 4 bases, and 16 bases lay between the germline ends. From germline, CDR1 is MRHNA and CDR2 SNTAGT. The CDR3 is made up of 16 amino acids. The CDR3 reads CASSEVRGPRNQPQHF. CDR3 DNA: TGTGCCAGCAGTGAGGTGCGGGGTCCACGGAATCAGCCCCAGCATTTT.

The chain has TRBV2 and TRBJ1-6; 9 positions match TRBD1. The V gene's germline CDR1 is SNHLY and CDR2 FYNNEI. V dropped 6 bases and J dropped 14; count of bases not matched to a gene: 11. The CDR3 is 14 amino acids. This CDR3 is CASSEDRGFQALHF. In DNA form, the CDR3 reads TGTGCCAGCAGCGAGGACAGGGGTTTCCAAGCCCTCCACTTT.

This sequence joins TRBV6-5 and TRBJ1-5; D gene unclear. The V and J ends lost 5 bases and 0 bases respectively, with 11 bases between them. The germline V gene has CDR1 MNHEY and CDR2 SVGAGI. There are 15 residues in the CDR3. CDR3 sequence reads: CASSNLPSSNQPQHF. The CDR3 DNA reads as TGTGCCAGCAGTAACCTACCTAGTAGCAATCAGCCCCAGCATTTT.

The V call is TRBV5-1, the J call TRBJ1-6, with 7 bases fitting TRBD1. This CDR3 region has 15 residues. The V gene end was trimmed by 4 bases and the J gene end by 7 bases; junction bases not matched to a gene: 8. Germline CDR1 is SGHRS and CDR2 is YFSETQ. DNA of the CDR3: TGCGCCAGCAGCCAACTGGAAGGGGGCAATTCACCCCTCCACTTT. It yields the protein CASSQLEGGNSPLHF.

The V call is TRBV5-1, the J call TRBJ2-5; perhaps TRBD2 as D (6 bases). The CDR3 loop spans 16 amino acids. The germline gives CDR1 SGHRS, CDR2 YFSETQ. V dropped 0 bases and J dropped 4 bases, with 16 bases sitting between them. CDR3 DNA: TGCGCCAGCAGCTTGGCCGTGGGGGGAGCGGGAGAGACCCAGTACTTC. This codes for CASSLAVGGAGETQYF.

The rearrangement joins TRBV5-1 to TRBJ1-3, with D unresolved. Germline V gene lookup returns CDR1 SGHRS and CDR2 YFSETQ. Trimming removed 0 bases at V and 0 bases at J, with 16 bases between. The CDR3 loop spans 18 amino acids. The CDR3 here is CASSLDDTSGSSGNTIYF. In DNA form, the CDR3 reads TGCGCCAGCAGCTTGGACGACACCTCTGGGAGCTCTGGAAACACCATATATTTT.

Only one count was recorded for this clone. The rearrangement links TRBV2 to TRBJ1-5; 7 bases map to TRBD1. The V and J ends lost 6 bases and 1 base, in that order; junction bases with no gene match: 6. Germline V lookup: CDR1 SNHLY, CDR2 FYNNEI. The length of the CDR3 is 15 residues. CDR3: CASREGAQSNQPQHF. CDR3 nucleotide sequence: TGTGCCAGCAGGGAGGGGGCGCAGAGCAATCAGCCCCAGCATTTT.

The rearrangement links TRBV5-4 to TRBJ1-3; 8 bases fit TRBD1. This CDR3 spans 15 amino acids. Germline V gene lookup returns CDR1 SGHNT and CDR2 YYREEE (reference sequence). The J segment lost 0 bases and the V segment lost 4 bases, leaving 3 bases of the junction unmatched. The chain's CDR3 is CASSGGTGSGNTIYF. The CDR3 DNA reads as TGTGCCAGCAGCGGTGGGACAGGCTCTGGAAACACCATATATTTT.

The V call is TRBV11-2, the J call TRBJ2-3; 9 bases map to TRBD2. Germline V gene sequence: CDR1 SGHAT, CDR2 FQNNGV. The trim removed 0 bases at V and 6 bases at J, leaving 4 bases unmatched. The CDR3 is 15 residues long. The CDR3 DNA sequence: TGTGCCAGCAGCTTAGAGCGGGGGGGGTTTGATACGCAGTATTTT. Translated: CASSLERGGFDTQYF.

The V and J genes are TRBV20-1 and TRBJ1-2; 7 bases align to TRBD1. V lost 3 bases to trimming and J lost 4 bases; unmatched junction nucleotides: 5. The germline CDR1 and CDR2 sequences are DFQATT and SNEGSKA (reference sequence). The CDR3 runs 13 residues. The CDR3 region is CSASTGQPYGYTF. CDR3 nucleotide sequence: TGCAGTGCTAGTACGGGACAGCCCTATGGCTACACCTTC.

This clone was seen only once. The V call is TRBV5-1, the J call TRBJ1-6; D is possibly TRBD1 (5 bases). Germline CDR1 is SGHRS and CDR2 is YFSETQ. Between the trimmed V and J ends, which lost 0 bases and 7 bases, there was a span of 14 bases. The CDR3 is made up of 16 amino acids. In DNA, the CDR3 is TGCGCCAGCAGCTTGGAACCTGGAGGGGCCAATTCACCCCTCCACTTT. This gives the protein CASSLEPGGANSPLHF.

The chain joins TRBV19 to TRBJ1-6, with no clear D. The CDR3 loop spans 16 amino acids. V was trimmed by 1 base and J by 0 bases, leaving 7 bases between them. CDR1 is LNHDA, CDR2 SQIVND, per germline (reference sequence). CDR3 bases: TGTGCCAGTAGTATAGCATCGAGCTCCTATAATTCACCCCTCCACTTT. Amino acid sequence: CASSIASSSYNSPLHF.

V is TRBV7-2 and J is TRBJ1-5; 7 positions match TRBD1. CDR3 size: 14 residues. The ends lost 4 bases at V and 5 bases at J; junction bases unmatched: 5. Germline values: CDR1 SGHTA, CDR2 FQGNSA. The CDR3 nucleotides read TGTGCCAGCAGCTCGTCAGGGGGATATCAGCCCCAGCATTTT. Translated, it gives CASSSSGGYQPQHF.

In its sample, this clone was seen once. The CDR3 loop is CASSLSTGNYGYTF. CDR3 DNA sequence: TGTGCCAGCAGCTTGAGTACAGGGAACTATGGCTACACCTTC. The rearrangement links TRBV7-9 to TRBJ1-2; weak D call: TRBD1 (6 bases). From germline, CDR1 is SEHNR and CDR2 FQNEAQ (reference sequence). The V and J ends lost 3 bases and 2 bases respectively, with 10 bases between them. The CDR3 is 14 residues long.

This clone was seen just once. The chain has TRBV3-1 (or the pseudogene TRBV3-2) and TRBJ2-5; TRBD2 is a possible D gene (7 bases). This CDR3 is built from 18 residues. The germline V gene has CDR1 LGHDT and CDR2 YNNKEL (reference sequence). V was shortened by 1 base and J by 4 bases, with 22 bases between the two germline ends. Here the CDR3 reads CASSQAWGASGSIETQYF. In DNA, the CDR3 is TGTGCCAGCAGCCAAGCCTGGGGGGCTAGCGGAAGCATAGAGACCCAGTACTTC.

This clone was seen just once. The chain is built from TRBV6-5 and TRBJ1-6; TRBD1 agrees at 10 bases. Unmatched junction bases numbered 1, after V lost 3 bases and J lost 8 bases. The CDR3 runs to 14 residues. Looked up from germline, CDR1 is MNHEY and CDR2 is SVGAGI. CDR3: CASSYGTGDSPLHF. For the CDR3, the DNA is TGTGCCAGCAGTTATGGGACAGGGGATTCACCCCTCCACTTT.

In its sample, this clone was seen once. This chain connects TRBV5-5 to TRBJ1-2; D is perhaps TRBD1 (5 bases). CDR3 length: 16 amino acids. V shed 4 bases and J shed 4 bases, with 20 bases lying between them. The germline gives CDR1 SGHKS, CDR2 YYEKEE (reference sequence). Here the CDR3 DNA reads TGTGCCAGCAGCCAGACGCATTCGGGGGACTCCTATGGCTACACCTTC. Its protein product is CASSQTHSGDSYGYTF.

The chain is built from TRBV5-1 and TRBJ1-2; D might be TRBD1 (6 bases). V dropped 3 bases and J dropped 4 bases, with 16 bases sitting between them. The germline V gene has CDR1 SGHRS and CDR2 YFSETQ. The CDR3 spans 15 residues. CDR3 residues: CASSSGTTLTYGYTF. The CDR3 nucleotides read TGCGCCAGCAGCTCCGGGACAACACTTACCTATGGCTACACCTTC.

The CDR3 DNA follows: TGTGCCACCAGTGTCCAGGGGGATAGCAATCAGCCCCAGCATTTT. It encodes CATSVQGDSNQPQHF. The gene calls are TRBV24-1 and TRBJ1-5; 7 nucleotides align to TRBD1. V shed 5 bases, J shed 0 bases, and the junction held 3 bases outside the gene matches. Germline-derived CDR1 and CDR2 are KGHDR and SFDVKD. This CDR3 has 15 amino acids.

The chain couples TRBV4-1 to TRBJ1-2; 8 bases map to TRBD1. CDR1 and CDR2 from the germline V gene are MGHRA and YSYEKL. This CDR3 comprises 18 residues. V lost 1 base and J lost 2; bases outside the gene matches: 12. The CDR3 loop is CASSQALYRGMRNYGYTF. The CDR3 region has the DNA TGCGCCAGCAGCCAAGCTTTATACAGGGGGATGAGGAACTATGGCTACACCTTC.

The chain uses TRBV29-1 and TRBJ1-3; D perhaps matches TRBD1 (6 bases). Between the trimmed V and J ends, which lost 3 bases and 7 bases, there was a span of 13 bases. Germline V gene lookup returns CDR1 SQVTM and CDR2 ANQGSEA. The CDR3 is made up of 13 amino acids. The CDR3, as DNA: TGCAGCGTTGAGGGCGGCAGGGGTAACACCATATATTTT. It encodes CSVEGGRGNTIYF.